The 18 T cell receptor beta chains below come from one sample, sequenced in a study of blood T cell repertoires in COVID-19. The assay was immunoSEQ multiplex PCR, and TCRdb's table has in-frame clones only and misses some. The sample consists of approximately 180,000 clones, approximately 90% of them appearing once. The source material was peripheral blood. These receptors originate from a human donor in a cohort sampled during active COVID-19.

The chain is built from TRBV18 and TRBJ1-1; D is undetermined. Germline V CDR1 and CDR2: KGHSH, LQKENI. CDR3 length: 13 residues. Trimming removed 4 bases from V and 3 bases from J, with 9 bases in between. The CDR3 is CASSLARDTEAFF. The CDR3 DNA reads as TGTGCCAGCTCACTTGCACGGGACACTGAAGCTTTCTTT. The whole variable domain, filled in from reference TRBV18 and TRBJ1-1, reads NAGVMQNPRHLVRRRGQEARLRCSPMKGHSHVYWYRQLPEEGLKFMVYLQKENIIDESGMPKERFSAEFPKEGPSILRIQQVVRGDSAAYFCASSLARDTEAFFGQGTRLTVV.

This clone turned up a few times. The V and J genes are TRBV10-1 and TRBJ2-7; D might be TRBD2 (6 bases). Germline V CDR1 and CDR2: WNHNN, SYGVQD (reference sequence). The CDR3 runs to 15 residues. Trimming took off 0 bases at V and 5 bases at J, with 14 bases between the two ends. CDR3 coding DNA: TGCGCCAGCAGTGAGTCTTGGAGGGGCACGGACGAGCAGTACTTC. Translating gives CASSESWRGTDEQYF.

The chain employs TRBV30 and TRBJ1-5; D not resolved. Trimming left V 7 bases short and J 5 bases short, with 9 bases between. The CDR3 runs to 11 residues. CDR1 is GTSNPN and CDR2 is SVGIG in the germline V gene (reference sequence). For the CDR3, the DNA is TGTGCCTACGGGGAACATCAGCCCCAGCATTTT. This sequence encodes CAYGEHQPQHF.

CDR3 coding DNA: TGTGCCAGCAGCCAACAGACAGGGCTCACTGAAGCTTTCTTT. It encodes CASSQQTGLTEAFF. J is TRBJ1-1 and V is TRBV14; TRBD1 matches at 7 bases. With V trimmed by 2 bases and J by 4 bases, 4 bases remained unmatched. The germline gives CDR1 SGHDN, CDR2 FVKESK. The CDR3 consists of 14 residues.

V and J are TRBV10-3 and TRBJ2-5, with D maybe TRBD2 (6 bases). Germline CDR1 and CDR2: ENHRY and SYGVKD. The CDR3 is 16 amino acids. V was trimmed by 2 bases and J by 2 bases, leaving 15 bases between them. The CDR3 nucleotides read TGTGCCATCAGTGAGCCGAGTCGGGAGTCGCAAGAGACCCAGTACTTC. Its protein product is CAISEPSRESQETQYF.

This chain joins TRBV28 and TRBJ2-1; possible D gene TRBD2, 5 bases. Germline V gives CDR1 MDHEN, CDR2 SYDVKM. The germline V and J ends were trimmed by 8 bases and 4 bases, with 18 bases remaining between them. The CDR3 extends over 15 amino acids. DNA of the CDR3: TGTGCCAGCTTGGCGACGGGGAACAATTACAATGAGCAGTTCTTC. Residues: CASLATGNNYNEQFF.

The chain carries TRBV10-3 and TRBJ2-7; D might be TRBD1 (6 bases). CDR1 is ENHRY, CDR2 SYGVKD, per germline. Trimming took 6 bases from V and 0 from J, leaving 9 bases between them. The CDR3 has 13 amino acids. CDR3 loop: CAISRDNSYEQYF. Here the CDR3 DNA reads TGTGCCATCAGCCGGGACAACTCCTACGAGCAGTACTTC.

This clone has just one count. The rearrangement joins TRBV6-5 to TRBJ2-3; possibly TRBD1 for D (6 bases). CDR3 size: 13 residues. Trimming pared 3 bases from V and 3 bases from J, leaving 7 bases between. CDR1 MNHEY and CDR2 SVGAGI come from the germline V gene. CDR3 in DNA: TGTGCCAGCAGTTATCAGGGGACAGATACGCAGTATTTT. It yields the protein CASSYQGTDTQYF.

This clone was observed a single time. Here the CDR3 DNA reads TGTGCCAGCTCCACGGGACAGCTTGAAAAACTGTTTTTT. Protein sequence: CASSTGQLEKLFF. The chain couples TRBV18 to TRBJ1-4, with 7 bases lining up with TRBD1. V was pared by 6 bases and J by 7 bases, with 5 bases of the junction left unmatched. This CDR3 spans 13 amino acids. CDR1 and CDR2 (germline): KGHSH, LQKENI.

The chain has TRBV6-1 and TRBJ1-5; tentative D call: TRBD1 (6 bases). The CDR3 covers 17 residues. Germline V gives CDR1 MNHNS, CDR2 SASEGT. Between the trimmed V and J ends, which lost 4 bases and 0 bases, there was a span of 16 bases. CDR3 region: CASSAGTRTPSNQPQHF. For the CDR3, the DNA is TGTGCCAGCAGTGCAGGGACACGGACTCCTAGCAATCAGCCCCAGCATTTT.

This rearrangement joins TRBV5-8 to TRBJ1-1; 11 nucleotides align to TRBD1. After removal of 6 bases from V and 6 bases from J, the junction contained 7 bases not matched to a gene. This CDR3 is 14 amino acids long. Looked up from germline, CDR1 is SGHTS and CDR2 is YDEGEE. The DNA for the CDR3 is TGTGCCAGCATGGGGACAGGGGGGCACCCTGAAGCTTTCTTT. Its translation is CASMGTGGHPEAFF.

The rearrangement joins TRBV5-3 to TRBJ2-2; possible D gene TRBD1, 5 bases. TRBV5-3 is treated as an ORF (open reading frame) with a function not yet certain. There are 18 residues in the CDR3. Between the trimmed V and J ends, which lost 0 bases and 4 bases, there was a span of 19 bases. CDR3 loop: CARSLAPPSFDSTGELFF. In nucleotides, the CDR3 is TGTGCCAGAAGCTTGGCCCCCCCCAGTTTTGACAGCACCGGGGAGCTGTTTTTT.

The CDR3 nucleotides are TGTGCCAGCCGGGCGGGGCGATACAATGAGCAGTTCTTC. Protein: CASRAGRYNEQFF. This chain uses TRBV27 with TRBJ2-1, with D maybe TRBD2 (6 bases). Germline V gene lookup returns CDR1 MNHEY and CDR2 SMNVEV (reference sequence). The CDR3 contains 13 residues. Trimming pared 8 bases from V and 4 bases from J, leaving 12 bases between.

The V gene is TRBV7-2, the J gene TRBJ2-1; D is unclear. The CDR3 spans 15 residues. Germline V lookup: CDR1 SGHTA, CDR2 FQGNSA. Trimming took off 1 base at V and 2 bases at J, with 9 bases between the two ends. CDR3 residues: CASSLEGGPYNEQFF. CDR3 bases: TGTGCCAGCAGCTTAGAAGGCGGCCCCTACAATGAGCAGTTCTTC.

V is TRBV7-2 and J is TRBJ1-4; 9 bases line up with TRBD1. CDR1 and CDR2 from the germline V gene are SGHTA and FQGNSA. The V and J ends lost 3 bases and 7 bases, in that order; junction bases with no gene match: 6. The CDR3 runs 15 residues. In nucleotides, the CDR3 is TGTGCCAGCAGCTTTTCCGGGACAGGGAGTGAAAAACTGTTTTTT. Its protein product is CASSFSGTGSEKLFF.

This clone was picked up one time. The V call is TRBV6-5, the J call TRBJ2-6; maybe TRBD2 (5 bases). Trimming pared 2 bases from V and 3 bases from J, leaving 11 bases between. Germline assignment: CDR1 MNHEY and CDR2 SVGAGI. CDR3 length: 16 residues. The CDR3 sequence is CASSYIPGYGANVLTF. In DNA form, the CDR3 reads TGTGCCAGCAGTTACATCCCGGGGTATGGGGCCAACGTCCTGACTTTC.

This CDR3 is CASSLDTSGRKTYEQYF. The CDR3 DNA reads as TGCGCCAGCAGCTTGGACACTAGCGGGCGTAAAACCTACGAGCAGTACTTC. The rearrangement joins TRBV5-1 to TRBJ2-7; TRBD2 matches at 9 bases. The J segment lost 2 bases and the V segment lost 0 bases, leaving 9 bases of the junction unmatched. CDR1 is SGHRS and CDR2 is YFSETQ in the germline V gene. The CDR3 is made up of 17 amino acids.

The chain links TRBV2 to TRBJ2-7; D call uncertain. There are 11 residues in the CDR3. Trimming left V 6 bases short and J 3 bases short, with 6 bases between. The germline V gene has CDR1 SNHLY and CDR2 FYNNEI. The CDR3 sequence: CASRRSYEQYF. CDR3 DNA: TGTGCCAGCAGAAGGAGCTACGAGCAGTACTTC.